This TCR beta chain comes out of a study of T-cell memory formation after mild COVID-19 (dated by TCRdb to the early 2020s). At the level of the whole study: TCR sequence clusters from the two donors were largely donor specific. T-cell clones expanding and contracting after mild COVID-19 in two donors were tracked by longitudinal TCRalpha and TCRbeta repertoire sequencing. Two young, previously healthy adult volunteers made up the cohort, one male and one female. Findings and caveats that apply to the study as a whole: The study covered only two mild cases, and larger cohorts including severe cases with pre-infection samples were considered necessary. Whether the second-wave clones peaking on day 37 were SARS-CoV-2 specific was not confirmed. The detection of some responding clones in pre-infection memory suggests that pre-existing cross-reactive memory T cells joined the SARS-CoV-2 response. Contracting CD4+ clones appeared mostly in the CM and EM memory subsets, whereas CD8+ clones were enriched in EMRA. Clones that contracted from day 15 to 85 showed balanced CD4/CD8 phenotypes, whereas a second wave of clones that expanded from day 15 to 37 leaned towards CD4+.

The germline V gene sets CDR1 to MGHRA and CDR2 to YSYEKL. From its cysteine to its phenylalanine, the CDR3 spans 15 amino acids. The retained sequence is limited to the CDR3, 45 bases, with the frame set at the first base. This clonotype was picked up one time. Its recognized antigen is unknown. Relative to the germline gene, one junction end is altered; a read error may explain this. The instrument was an Illumina NovaSeq 6000. TCRalpha and TCRbeta cDNA libraries were constructed by 5'RACE with constant-segment primers, with sample barcodes and unique molecular identifiers being introduced. RNA was extracted from every sample with Trizol reagent. Libraries were amplified in two PCR steps, with a second sample barcode and Illumina TruSeq adapters added in the second step. The libraries were sequenced on an Illumina NovaSeq using 2 x 150 bp paired-end reads. The study's processing was this. With migec v1.2.7, reads were demultiplexed and then collapsed into UMI-guided consensus sequences. Using mixcr v2.1.11, UMI consensuses were aligned to TRA and TRB V and J templates and then assembled into clonotypes. Clonotypes were classified as expanded or contracted when called significant by both edgeR and NoisET, with noise models trained on biological replicates. For edgeR calls, the cutoffs were a false discovery rate-adjusted p below 0.01 and a log2 fold-change threshold of 1. As an exploratory analysis of dynamics, PCA with hierarchical clustering was applied to max-normalized trajectories of the 1000 most abundant clonotypes. The CD4 or CD8 phenotype of responding clones was assigned using the separately sequenced CD4+ and CD8+ repertoires. The public reads were reanalyzed by TCRdb: fastp trimming at Q25, MiXCR alignment, in-frame beta chains only. Duplicate CDR3 protein sequences are folded into a single record with the most common DNA and genes. TCRdb's processing, not the study's, gives the V and J calls here. Counted in this sample were approximately 500,000 distinct CDR3 sequences; around 25% of them appeared once. The ten largest clonotypes hold around an eighth of the sample.

Ficoll-Paque density gradient centrifugation was used to isolate PBMCs. What was sequenced was PBMCs or a T cell subset sorted from them (not recorded which). The sequence links TRBV4-1 to TRBJ2-5, with the D gene not confidently named. The origin of this receptor is an adult woman who had mild COVID-19 (a few samples of this study predate the infection). The sample titles of this study are shuffled in the database, so cell type and time point are left out; the donor was told from shared clones. The CDR3 amino acid sequence is: CASSQTTAYQATQYF. The DNA sequence is given as TGCGCCAGCAGCCAGACCACAGCCTATCAAGCGACCCAGTACTTC.